A selection of T cell receptor beta chains follows, all from one sample in a study of OX40 agonist ivuxolimab in advanced cancers. The table came from immunoSEQ multiplex PCR; TCRdb's copy has only in-frame clones and leaves some out. This table has 73,000 or so clones, about 80% appearing once. Sample: CD4+ or CD8+ T cells sorted from blood, taken in a trial of the OX40 agonist ivuxolimab. The receptors were gathered from an adult with an advanced solid tumor such as melanoma, head and neck, liver or kidney cancer. The CDR3 runs from the conserved cysteine through the conserved F or W. The D gene is left open where the match is weak. For some rows the clone size is stated as once, few or many, or as a class when expanded; others skip it.

V	size	D	J	DNA	CDR3
TRBV4-3	-	-	TRBJ2-1	TGCGCCAGCAGCCAAGAAGGAGCAAGGGGGGATGAGCAGTTCTTC	CASSQEGARGDEQFF
TRBV28	-	-	TRBJ1-5	TGTGCCAGCGTTGGGGGGGGAGGGCCCCAGCATTTT	CASVGGGGPQHF
TRBV7-2	-	TRBD2	TRBJ2-7	TGTGCCAGCAGCTTATCTGGGGGACTAGCGGCCTACGAGCAGTACTTC	CASSLSGGLAAYEQYF
TRBV30	few	-	TRBJ2-5	TGTGCCTGGAGTACAACACCTCGGACCCAGTACTTC	CAWSTTPRTQYF
TRBV7-8	-	-	TRBJ2-3	TGTGCCAGCAGCTTACAGGGTTCCTCAGATACGCAGTATTTT	CASSLQGSSDTQYF
TRBV5-1	-	TRBD1	TRBJ1-1	TGCGCCAGCAGGGACAGGGTGGGCATGAACACTGAAGCTTTCTTT	CASRDRVGMNTEAFF
TRBV2	-	-	TRBJ2-1	TGTGCCAGCGTCCGGGAGAGTCTCGGACATGAGCAGTTCTTC	CASVRESLGHEQFF
TRBV6-4	once	TRBD1	TRBJ1-1	TGTGCCAGCAGGGGACAGGGGGACACTGAAGCTTTCTTT	CASRGQGDTEAFF
TRBV10-3	-	-	TRBJ1-1	TGTGCCATAGCGACTACTCGGGGAGACACTGAAGCTTTCTTT	CAIATTRGDTEAFF
TRBV5-1	-	TRBD1	TRBJ2-3	TGCGCCAGCAGCTTGGGGACAGGGCGGGCAGATACGCAGTATTTT	CASSLGTGRADTQYF
TRBV6-1	-	-	TRBJ1-2	TGTGCCAGCAGTGTGGGTACAGGGAACTATGGCTACACCTTC	CASSVGTGNYGYTF
TRBV18	-	-	TRBJ1-3	TGTGCCAGCTCACCAGGAGGGCAGGGAAACACCATATATTTT	CASSPGGQGNTIYF
TRBV5-1	-	-	TRBJ1-3	TGCGCCAGCAGCCCGGACAGTCAGAGCTCTGGAAACACCATATATTTT	CASSPDSQSSGNTIYF
TRBV7-6	-	-	TRBJ1-2	TGTGCCAGCAGCGGGACGGGTGGTTCAGCCTATTATGGCTACACCTTC	CASSGTGGSAYYGYTF
TRBV6-5	-	-	TRBJ1-1	TGTGCCAGCAGTTACTCGGGACTGAACACTGAAGCTTTCTTT	CASSYSGLNTEAFF
TRBV7-7	-	TRBD2	TRBJ2-5	TGTGCCAGCAGCCCGAGACTAGCCGGCACACAGACCCAGTACTTC	CASSPRLAGTQTQYF
TRBV19	-	-	TRBJ1-3	TGTGCCAGTAGTATAGACAGGGCATTCTCTGGAAACACCATATATTTT	CASSIDRAFSGNTIYF
TRBV19	-	-	TRBJ2-2	TGTGCCAGTAGTTCACGGGGGACCCCCTCGAACACCGGGGAGCTGTTTTTT	CASSSRGTPSNTGELFF
TRBV7-2	-	-	TRBJ2-1	TGTGCCAGCAGCGGTTTCCTTGAGCAGTTCTTC	CASSGFLEQFF
TRBV6-5	-	-	TRBJ1-2	TGTGCCAGCGGTCTGGGGAAACAGGGCCTCCACACCTTC	CASGLGKQGLHTF
TRBV20-1	once	-	TRBJ2-5	TGCAGTGTAGACCGGGCGGAGACCCAGTACTTC	CSVDRAETQYF
TRBV30	once	TRBD1	TRBJ2-3	TGTGCCTGGAGGTCCAGGGGGCTCACAGATACGCAGTATTTT	CAWRSRGLTDTQYF
TRBV5-8	-	-	TRBJ1-3	TGTGCCAGCAGCTTGGACGGACGGTACTCTGGAAACACCATATATTTT	CASSLDGRYSGNTIYF
TRBV11-3	few	-	TRBJ1-2	TGTGCCAGCAGCCAAACAAGCTATGGCTACACCTTC	CASSQTSYGYTF
TRBV2	once	TRBD1	TRBJ2-2	TGTGCCAGCAGTGAAGGCAGGGGGCTGGGCGGGGAGCTGTTTTTT	CASSEGRGLGGELFF
TRBV6-6	few	-	TRBJ2-7	TGTGCCAGCAGTTACTCATCGACAGGAATTTACGAGCAGTACTTC	CASSYSSTGIYEQYF
TRBV5-1	-	TRBD1	TRBJ2-1	TGCGCCAGCAGCCTCTTCTCGTTGATCGGGACAGTTGTTAGTGGGACCCGTGAGCAGTTCTTC	CASSLFSLIGTVVSGTREQFF
TRBV4-3	once	-	TRBJ1-4	TGCGCCAGCAGCCAAGATTCGGGGCCTAAAAATGAAAAACTGTTTTTT	CASSQDSGPKNEKLFF
TRBV2	-	-	TRBJ1-3	TGTGCCAGCATCCGGGGGCGGTCTGGAAACACCATATATTTT	CASIRGRSGNTIYF